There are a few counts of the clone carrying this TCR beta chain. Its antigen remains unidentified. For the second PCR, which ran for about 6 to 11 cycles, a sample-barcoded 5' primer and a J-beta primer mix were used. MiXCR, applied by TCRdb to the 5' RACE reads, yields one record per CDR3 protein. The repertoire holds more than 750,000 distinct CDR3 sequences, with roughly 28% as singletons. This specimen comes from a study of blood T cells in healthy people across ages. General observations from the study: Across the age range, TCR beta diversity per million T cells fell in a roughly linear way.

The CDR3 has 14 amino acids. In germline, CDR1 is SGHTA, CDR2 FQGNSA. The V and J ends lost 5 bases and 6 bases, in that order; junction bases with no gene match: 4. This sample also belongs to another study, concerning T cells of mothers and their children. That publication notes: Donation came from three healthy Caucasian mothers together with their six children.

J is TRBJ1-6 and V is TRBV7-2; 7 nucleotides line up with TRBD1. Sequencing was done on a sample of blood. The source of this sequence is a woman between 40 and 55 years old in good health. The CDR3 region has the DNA TGTGCCAGCAGCACTCGACAGGGTAATTCACCCCTCCACTTT. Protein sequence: CASSTRQGNSPLHF.